Listed here are 19 T cell receptor beta chains from one sample, sequenced in a study of shared clonotypes between healthy human individuals. CD45RO-negative, CCR7-selected cells formed the naive CD8 fraction, which excluded terminally differentiated effector memory CD45RA+ cells. Repertoires were generated with immunoSEQ multiplex PCR, while TCRdb's copy carries only in-frame clones and drops some. The table records under 2,000,000 clones, about 95% of them present only once. Sequenced: naive CD8+ T cells sorted from blood. The origin of the receptors is a man between 18 and 29 years old in good health.

The V and J genes are TRBV9 and TRBJ2-7; D is tentatively TRBD1 or TRBD2 (6 bases each). The germline V gene encodes CDR1 SGDLS and CDR2 YYNGEE. Trimming stripped 0 bases from V and 5 bases from J, with 15 bases between. There are 15 residues in the CDR3. The CDR3 DNA follows: TGTGCCAGCAGCGTAGGGGGCGGGACACGGGACGAGCAGTACTTC. It specifies CASSVGGGTRDEQYF. The whole variable domain, remainder taken from reference TRBV9 and TRBJ2-7, is DSGVTQTPKHLITATGQRVTLRCSPRSGDLSVYWYQQSLDQGLQFLIQYYNGEERAKGNILERFSAQQFPDLHSELNLSSLELGDSALYFCASSVGGGTRDEQYFGPGTRLTVT.

For the CDR3, the DNA is TGTGCCAGCAGCTTGGTTGCGGGAGGGAATGAGCAGTTCTTC. Its protein product is CASSLVAGGNEQFF. The rearrangement uses TRBV5-4 and TRBJ2-1, with 9 bases matching TRBD2. The CDR3 is made up of 14 amino acids. V trimming: 0 bases; J trimming: 7 bases; junction bases outside the gene matches: 2. Germline loops: CDR1 SGHNT, CDR2 YYREEE (reference sequence).

V and J are TRBV7-9 and TRBJ2-7, with a tentative D call TRBD1 (5 bases). This CDR3 is built from 14 residues. Germline values: CDR1 SEHNR, CDR2 FQNEAQ (reference sequence). Trimming removed 5 bases at V and 2 bases at J, with 13 bases between. CDR3 loop: CASSPSTVPYEQYF. DNA for the CDR3: TGTGCCAGCAGCCCCTCGACAGTCCCCTACGAGCAGTACTTC.

This sequence joins TRBV28 and TRBJ2-7; 7 bases match TRBD1. The germline gives CDR1 MDHEN, CDR2 SYDVKM. The CDR3 is 14 residues long. Trimming removed 6 bases from V and 0 bases from J; junction bases left unmatched: 5. The CDR3 DNA reads TGTGCCAGCAGGGACAGGTCGAACTCCTACGAGCAGTACTTC. Translation: CASRDRSNSYEQYF. The variable domain in full, completed from reference TRBV28 and TRBJ2-7, reads DVKVTQSSRYLVKRTGEKVFLECVQDMDHENMFWYRQDPGLGLRLIYFSYDVKMKEKGDIPEGYSVSREKKERFSLILESASTNQTSMYLCASRDRSNSYEQYFGPGTRLTVT.

The CDR3 spells CASSEEDESYQPQHF. As DNA, the CDR3 is TGTGCCAGCAGTGAAGAGGATGAGAGCTATCAGCCCCAGCATTTT. The chain employs TRBV6-1 and TRBJ1-5; D is ambiguous. This CDR3 region has 15 residues. Germline assignment: CDR1 MNHNS and CDR2 SASEGT. The V and J ends lost 1 base and 5 bases respectively, with 12 bases between them.

This rearrangement joins TRBV27 to TRBJ1-5, with D tentatively TRBD1 (5 bases). The CDR3 runs 16 residues. Germline V gene sequence: CDR1 MNHEY, CDR2 SMNVEV (reference sequence). Trimming stripped 6 bases from V and 0 bases from J, with 15 bases between. CDR3 sequence reads: CASSRRDRYSNQPQHF. CDR3 sequence (DNA): TGTGCCAGCAGCCGCCGGGACCGGTATAGCAATCAGCCCCAGCATTTT.

This clone has only a few counts. The V and J genes are TRBV11-3 and TRBJ1-1; 7 bases are a match to TRBD1. J gave up 0 bases and V 5 bases, and 3 bases lay outside the gene matches. The CDR3 has 14 residues. In germline, CDR1 is SGHNT, CDR2 YENEEA. CDR3 DNA: TGTGCCAGCAGCGACGGGACAGTGAACACTGAAGCTTTCTTT. Translated, it gives CASSDGTVNTEAFF.

V gene TRBV5-4 combines with J gene TRBJ2-7; D might be TRBD2 (6 bases). V was shortened by 4 bases and J by 2 bases, with 19 bases between the two germline ends. Germline V gene sequence: CDR1 SGHNT, CDR2 YYREEE (reference sequence). The CDR3 sequence is 16 residues long. CDR3 loop: CASSVLNGGRPYEQYF. The CDR3 DNA reads TGTGCCAGCAGCGTCCTGAACGGGGGTAGGCCCTACGAGCAGTACTTC.

The genes are TRBV19 and TRBJ2-3, with D maybe TRBD1 (6 bases). V dropped 5 bases and J dropped 0 bases, with 15 bases sitting between them. From germline, CDR1 is LNHDA and CDR2 SQIVND (reference sequence). The CDR3 consists of 16 residues. CDR3 region: CASSPWDTSSTDTQYF. CDR3 in DNA: TGTGCCAGTAGTCCTTGGGACACCTCTAGCACAGATACGCAGTATTTT.

The chain carries TRBV7-3 and TRBJ2-3; weak D call: TRBD1 (6 bases). Germline assignment: CDR1 SGHTA and CDR2 FQGTGA. Trimming left V 1 base short and J 4 bases short, with 9 bases between. The CDR3 loop spans 14 amino acids. The CDR3 bases are TGTGCCAGCAGCTTAAGTCAGGGGCCAGATACGCAGTATTTT. Translating gives CASSLSQGPDTQYF.

V usage is TRBV5-4 and J usage is TRBJ2-3; the D gene is possibly TRBD2 (6 bases). The length of the CDR3 is 14 residues. Trimming left V 4 bases short and J 5 bases short, with 14 bases between. Germline-derived CDR1 and CDR2 are SGHNT and YYREEE (reference sequence). The CDR3 nucleotides are TGTGCCAGCAGCCTCGGGACTCTGCTAGATACGCAGTATTTT. Protein product: CASSLGTLLDTQYF. The whole variable domain, filled in from reference TRBV5-4 and TRBJ2-3, reads ETGVTQSPTHLIKTRGQQVTLRCSSQSGHNTVSWYQQALGQGPQFIFQYYREEENGRGNFPPRFSGLQFPNYSSELNVNALELDDSALYLCASSLGTLLDTQYFGPGTRLTVL.

This chain connects TRBV27 to TRBJ1-4; maybe TRBD1 (5 bases). The CDR3 has 15 residues. Per the germline V gene, CDR1 is MNHEY and CDR2 is SMNVEV (reference sequence). V lost 5 bases and J lost 8, with 18 bases in between. DNA of the CDR3: TGTGCCAGCAGTGCCACCCCAGGGCTCGAAGAAAAACTGTTTTTT. It is translated as CASSATPGLEEKLFF.

The V gene is TRBV15, the J gene TRBJ2-5; D gene ambiguous. The ends were cut back, 0 bases at V and 5 bases at J, with 10 bases in the middle. The CDR3 is made up of 14 amino acids. Germline V lookup: CDR1 LNHNV, CDR2 YYDKDF (reference sequence). DNA for the CDR3: TGTGCCACCAGCAGAGATAGAGCTGAGGAGACCCAGTACTTC. It encodes CATSRDRAEETQYF.

V gene TRBV7-6 combines with J gene TRBJ2-3; D gene ambiguous. With 2 bases removed from V and 0 bases from J, the gap between germline ends came to 9 bases. CDR3 length: 15 residues. In germline, CDR1 is SGHVS, CDR2 FNYEAQ. The CDR3 region is CASSLPGSSTDTQYF. In DNA, the CDR3 is TGTGCCAGCAGCTTACCAGGATCCAGCACAGATACGCAGTATTTT.

Notes on this clone: The sample holds other DNA sequences that translate to the same CDR3. The gene calls are TRBV27 and TRBJ2-5; TRBD1 matches at 7 bases. The CDR3 length is 14 residues. Germline CDR1 and CDR2: MNHEY and SMNVEV (reference sequence). J was trimmed by 2 bases and V by 8 bases; bases with no gene match: 8. Here the CDR3 reads CASSPRGQQETQYF. As DNA, the CDR3 is TGTGCCAGCTCTCCCCGGGGACAGCAAGAGACCCAGTACTTC.

The V call is TRBV5-6, the J call TRBJ1-1; perhaps TRBD1 as D (6 bases). The CDR3 is 15 amino acids. Germline-derived CDR1 and CDR2 are SGHDT and YYEEEE. Trimming took off 4 bases at V and 0 bases at J, with 13 bases between the two ends. CDR3 nucleotide sequence: TGTGCCAGCAGCCGAGCAGGGGATATGAACACTGAAGCTTTCTTT. This sequence encodes CASSRAGDMNTEAFF.

The chain has TRBV2 and TRBJ2-2, with D unclear. Per the germline V gene, CDR1 is SNHLY and CDR2 is FYNNEI. The CDR3 contains 14 residues. V lost 3 bases and J 5 bases, leaving 10 bases between the germline ends. Here the CDR3 DNA reads TGTGCCAGCAGTGACCAGCCGACTACCGGGGAGCTGTTTTTT. Translating gives CASSDQPTTGELFF.

The V and J genes are TRBV6-6 and TRBJ1-3, with 7 positions matching TRBD1. The CDR3 contains 12 residues. V gave up 8 bases and J gave up 4 bases; unmatched junction bases: 2. Germline CDR1 MNHNY, CDR2 SVGAGI (reference sequence). The CDR3 spells CASATGGNTIYF. CDR3 coding DNA: TGTGCCAGCGCGACAGGGGGAAACACCATATATTTT.

V is TRBV27 and J is TRBJ1-4; possibly TRBD1 for D (5 bases). Germline-derived CDR1 and CDR2 are MNHEY and SMNVEV (reference sequence). The V end was cut by 4 bases, the J end by 2 bases, with 20 bases between. CDR3 length equals 18 residues. The CDR3 reads CASSSPGLLLSTNEKLFF. The CDR3 region has the DNA TGTGCCAGCAGTTCCCCGGGACTCCTATTATCCACTAATGAAAAACTGTTTTTT.